The clone carrying this TCR beta chain was seen a few times. No antigen is known for it. This sample is drawn from a study of T cell repertoires in cytomegalovirus infection. Study in general: Matching HLA type and CMV infection were both indicated by public TCR beta signatures.

Findings of the study overall: Clonotype analysis showed dominance of the ex vivo response by HLA-C-restricted CMV-specific TCR beta clonotypes. Individuals carrying CMV plus the relevant HLA were identified by cumulative frequency of public TCR beta families.

Each CDR3 protein is one row after TCRdb ran MiXCR on the reads. The sample includes under 850,000 distinct CDR3 sequences, roughly 35% of them seen just once. V shed 0 bases, J shed 0 bases, and the junction held 6 bases outside the gene matches. The germline gives CDR1 SGHRS, CDR2 YFSETQ. The length of the CDR3 is 16 residues. The sample consisted of PBMCs. The chain has TRBV5-1 and TRBJ2-7, with 7 bases lining up with TRBD2. The receptor was isolated from a human donor in good health (CMV status not recorded). Some clones in this sample may be carry-over from other donors' samples. The chain's CDR3 is CASSLVGRGLSYEQYF. The CDR3 nucleotides are TGCGCCAGCAGCTTGGTGGGGAGGGGACTCTCCTACGAGCAGTACTTC.